The rows below give T cell receptor beta chains drawn from one sample of a study of molecular identifiers for immune sequencing clone quantification. One entry per CDR3 protein, called by TCRdb with MiXCR from the PCR reads. The repertoire includes about 8,300 distinct CDR3 sequences, roughly 33% of them detected once, and more than 5% sits in the top ten. Sequenced sample: naive CD8+ T cells from blood, with Jurkat cell RNA spiked in. These receptors originate from a human donor in good health. Some libraries in this study had Jurkat cell RNA spiked in. The CDR3 runs from the conserved cysteine through the conserved F or W. The D gene is left open where the match is weak. Not every row has a clone size; where given, it reads once, few, many or a size class.

clone_size v_call d_call cdr3_aa
. TRBV6-6 . CASSYSPGDSREQYF
once TRBV27 . CASSDSGTNEKLLF
few TRBV28 . CASSFSYTGSMSVVKNIQYF
few TRBV6-6 TRBD1 CASSEGGGLSNQPQHF
. TRBV6-5 TRBD2 CASKESSGRNIQYF
once TRBV7-7 TRBD2 CASSSTAGGIDTQYF
once TRBV27 . CASRGGWANQPLHF
. TRBV10-2 TRBD1 CATLGQDYGYTF
few TRBV20-1 . CSARAGRVGGQPQHF
once TRBV27 . CACSFGPSYEQYF
. TRBV4-3 TRBD2 CASSQSGGLGTDTQYF
. TRBV20-1 TRBD2 CSAESGVRADNEQFF
. TRBV27 . CASSFRRSPTGEQIF
. TRBV5-8 . CASSFYEQFF
. TRBV27 TRBD2 CVSSSGGEGDRGEQYF
. TRBV19 . CASSNLAFPGEDIQYF
. TRBV28 . CASSLTRWGNTEAFF
few TRBV19 TRBD1 CATRDREETQYF
medium-sized TRBV14 . CASSQWDGGDTEAFF
few TRBV5-1 . CASSAFSGYYEQYF
. TRBV13 TRBD2 CASRIAGMTDTQYF
few TRBV4-2 . CASSQVSWETGEDQPQHF
medium-sized TRBV5-6 . CASSWKGLAQGAFF
. TRBV10-3 . CAISESSTFETQYF
few TRBV19 . CASTFRTAGTEAFF